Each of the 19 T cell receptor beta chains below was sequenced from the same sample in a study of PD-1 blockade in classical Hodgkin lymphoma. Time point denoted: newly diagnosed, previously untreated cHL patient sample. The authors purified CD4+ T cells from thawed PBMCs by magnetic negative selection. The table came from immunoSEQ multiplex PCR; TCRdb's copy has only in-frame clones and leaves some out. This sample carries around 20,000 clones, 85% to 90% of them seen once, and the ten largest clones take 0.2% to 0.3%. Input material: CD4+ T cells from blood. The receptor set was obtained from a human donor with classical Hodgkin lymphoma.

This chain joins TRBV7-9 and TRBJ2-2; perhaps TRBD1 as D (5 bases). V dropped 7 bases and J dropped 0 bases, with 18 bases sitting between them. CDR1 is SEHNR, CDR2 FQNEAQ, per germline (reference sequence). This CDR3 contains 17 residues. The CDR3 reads CASTTPETAANTGELFF. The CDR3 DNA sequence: TGTGCCAGCACCACTCCCGAGACAGCCGCGAACACCGGGGAGCTGTTTTTT. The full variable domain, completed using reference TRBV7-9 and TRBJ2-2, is DTGVSQNPRHKITKRGQNVTFRCDPISEHNRLYWYRQTLGQGPEFLTYFQNEAQLEKSRLLSDRFSAERPKGSFSTLEIQRTEQGDSAMYLCASTTPETAANTGELFFGEGSRLTVL.

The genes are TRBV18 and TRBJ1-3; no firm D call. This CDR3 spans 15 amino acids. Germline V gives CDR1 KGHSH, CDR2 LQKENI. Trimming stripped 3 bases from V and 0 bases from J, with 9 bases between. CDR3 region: CASSPRTDSGNTIYF. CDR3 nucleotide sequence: TGTGCCAGCTCACCGAGGACTGACTCTGGAAACACCATATATTTT.

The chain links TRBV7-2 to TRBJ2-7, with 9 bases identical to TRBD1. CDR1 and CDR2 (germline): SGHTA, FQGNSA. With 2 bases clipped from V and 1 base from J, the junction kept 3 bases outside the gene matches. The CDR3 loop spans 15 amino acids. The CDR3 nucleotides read TGTGCCAGCAGCTTATTAGGGACAGGGTCCTACGAGCAGTACTTC. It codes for CASSLLGTGSYEQYF.

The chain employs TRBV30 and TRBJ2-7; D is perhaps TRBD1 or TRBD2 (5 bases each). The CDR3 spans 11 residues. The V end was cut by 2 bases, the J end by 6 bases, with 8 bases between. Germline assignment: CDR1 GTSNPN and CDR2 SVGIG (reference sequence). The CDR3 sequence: CAWSKGREQYF. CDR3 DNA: TGTGCCTGGAGTAAGGGACGCGAGCAGTACTTC.

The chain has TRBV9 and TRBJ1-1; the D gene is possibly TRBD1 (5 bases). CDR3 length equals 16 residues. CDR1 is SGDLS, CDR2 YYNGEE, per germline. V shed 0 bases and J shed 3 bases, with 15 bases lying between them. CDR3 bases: TGTGCCAGCAGCGTAGGAACCCAGGGCGGGGACACTGAAGCTTTCTTT. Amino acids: CASSVGTQGGDTEAFF. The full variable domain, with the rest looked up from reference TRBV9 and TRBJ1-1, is DSGVTQTPKHLITATGQRVTLRCSPRSGDLSVYWYQQSLDQGLQFLIQYYNGEERAKGNILERFSAQQFPDLHSELNLSSLELGDSALYFCASSVGTQGGDTEAFFGQGTRLTVV.

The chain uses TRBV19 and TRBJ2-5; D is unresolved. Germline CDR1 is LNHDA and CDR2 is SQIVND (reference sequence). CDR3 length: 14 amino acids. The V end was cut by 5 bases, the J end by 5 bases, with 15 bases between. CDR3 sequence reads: CASSSLSSLETQYF. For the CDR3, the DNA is TGTGCCAGTAGTTCCCTTAGCTCACTGGAGACCCAGTACTTC.

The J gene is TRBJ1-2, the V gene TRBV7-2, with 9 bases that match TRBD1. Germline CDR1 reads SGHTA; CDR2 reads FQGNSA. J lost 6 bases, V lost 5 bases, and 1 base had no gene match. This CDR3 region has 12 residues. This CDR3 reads CASSRDRDGYTF. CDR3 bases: TGTGCCAGCAGCCGGGACAGGGATGGCTACACCTTC.

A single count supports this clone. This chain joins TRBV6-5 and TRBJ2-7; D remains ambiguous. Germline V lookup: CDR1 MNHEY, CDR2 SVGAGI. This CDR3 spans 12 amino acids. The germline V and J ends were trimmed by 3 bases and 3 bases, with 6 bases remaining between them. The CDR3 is CASSYFFYEQYF. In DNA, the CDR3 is TGTGCCAGCAGTTATTTTTTCTACGAGCAGTACTTC.

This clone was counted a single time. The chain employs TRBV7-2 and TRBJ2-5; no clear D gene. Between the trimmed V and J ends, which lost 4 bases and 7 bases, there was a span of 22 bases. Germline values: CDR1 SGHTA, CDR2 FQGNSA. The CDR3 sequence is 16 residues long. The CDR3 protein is CASSYDLAQPGVTQYF. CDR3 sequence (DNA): TGTGCCAGCAGCTATGACTTGGCTCAGCCCGGAGTGACCCAGTACTTC. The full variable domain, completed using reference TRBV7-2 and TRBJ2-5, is GAGVSQSPSNKVTEKGKDVELRCDPISGHTALYWYRQSLGQGLEFLIYFQGNSAPDKSGLPSDRFSAERTGGSVSTLTIQRTQQEDSAVYLCASSYDLAQPGVTQYFGPGTRLLVL.

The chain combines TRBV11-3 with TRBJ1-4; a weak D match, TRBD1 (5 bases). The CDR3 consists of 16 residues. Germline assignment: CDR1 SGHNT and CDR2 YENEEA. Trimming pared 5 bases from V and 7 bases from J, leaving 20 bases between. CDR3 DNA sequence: TGTGCCAGCAGCCGTGTTAGTACGTGGAGGGGTGAAAAACTGTTTTTT. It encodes CASSRVSTWRGEKLFF.

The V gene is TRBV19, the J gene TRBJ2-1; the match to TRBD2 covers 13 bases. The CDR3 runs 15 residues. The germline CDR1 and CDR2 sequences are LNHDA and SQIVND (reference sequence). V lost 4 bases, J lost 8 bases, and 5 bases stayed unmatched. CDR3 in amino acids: CASSKGLAGFDEQFF. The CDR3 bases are TGTGCCAGTAGTAAGGGACTAGCGGGGTTTGATGAGCAGTTCTTC.

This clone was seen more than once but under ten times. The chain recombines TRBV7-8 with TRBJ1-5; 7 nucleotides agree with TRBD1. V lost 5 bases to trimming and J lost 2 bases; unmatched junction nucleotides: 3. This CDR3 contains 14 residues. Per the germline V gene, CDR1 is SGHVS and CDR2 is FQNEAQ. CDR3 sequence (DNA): TGTGCCAGCAGCCAAACAGGGGGCAATCAGCCCCAGCATTTT. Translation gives CASSQTGGNQPQHF.

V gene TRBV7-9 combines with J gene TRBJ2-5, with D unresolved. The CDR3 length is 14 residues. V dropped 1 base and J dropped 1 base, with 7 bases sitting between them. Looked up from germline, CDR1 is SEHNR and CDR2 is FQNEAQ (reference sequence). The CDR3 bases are TGTGCCAGCAGCTTAGGCGACATCCAAGAGACCCAGTACTTC. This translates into CASSLGDIQETQYF.

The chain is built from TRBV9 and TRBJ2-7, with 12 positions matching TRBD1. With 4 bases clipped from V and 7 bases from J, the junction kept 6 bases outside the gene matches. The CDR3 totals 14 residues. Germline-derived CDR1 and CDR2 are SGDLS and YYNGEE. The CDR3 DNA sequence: TGTGCCAGCAGCCCGGGACAGGGGGCGCGAGAGCAGTACTTC. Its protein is CASSPGQGAREQYF. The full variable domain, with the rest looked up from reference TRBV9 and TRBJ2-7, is DSGVTQTPKHLITATGQRVTLRCSPRSGDLSVYWYQQSLDQGLQFLIQYYNGEERAKGNILERFSAQQFPDLHSELNLSSLELGDSALYFCASSPGQGAREQYFGPGTRLTVT.

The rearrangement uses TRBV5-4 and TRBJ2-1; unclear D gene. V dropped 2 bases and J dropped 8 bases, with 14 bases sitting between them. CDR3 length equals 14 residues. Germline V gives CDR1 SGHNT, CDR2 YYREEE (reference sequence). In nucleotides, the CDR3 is TGTGCCAGCAGCTTACCGACTTCCAAGGATGAGCAGTTCTTC. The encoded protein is CASSLPTSKDEQFF.

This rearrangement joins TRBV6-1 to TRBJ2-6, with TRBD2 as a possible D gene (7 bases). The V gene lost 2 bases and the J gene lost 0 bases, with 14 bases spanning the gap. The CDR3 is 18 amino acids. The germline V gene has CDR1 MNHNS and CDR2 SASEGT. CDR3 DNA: TGTGCCAGCAGTGAAAGAGGGGGGGCCCGCTCTGGGGCCAACGTCCTGACTTTC. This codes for CASSERGGARSGANVLTF.

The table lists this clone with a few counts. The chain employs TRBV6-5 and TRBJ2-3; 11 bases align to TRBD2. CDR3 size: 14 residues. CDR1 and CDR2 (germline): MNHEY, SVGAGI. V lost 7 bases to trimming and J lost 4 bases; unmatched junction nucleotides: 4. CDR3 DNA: TGTGCCAGCAAACTGGGACTAGCGGCAGATACGCAGTATTTT. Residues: CASKLGLAADTQYF.

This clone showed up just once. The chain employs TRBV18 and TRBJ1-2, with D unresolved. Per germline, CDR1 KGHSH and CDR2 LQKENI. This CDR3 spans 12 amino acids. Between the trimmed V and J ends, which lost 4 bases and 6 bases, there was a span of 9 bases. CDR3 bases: TGTGCCAGCTCACGGTCCATCGATGGCTACACCTTC. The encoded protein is CASSRSIDGYTF.

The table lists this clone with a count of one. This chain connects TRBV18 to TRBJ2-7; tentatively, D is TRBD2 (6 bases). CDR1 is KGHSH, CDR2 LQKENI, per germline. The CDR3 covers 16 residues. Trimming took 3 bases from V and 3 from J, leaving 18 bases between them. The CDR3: CASSPRLASASYEQYF. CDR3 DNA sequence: TGTGCCAGCTCACCTAGGCTGGCTAGCGCAAGCTACGAGCAGTACTTC.